Detailed here is one T cell receptor beta chain. Its target is unknown. Researchers amplified the TCR beta CDR3 regions from RNA transcripts. Primed by the HTBI set, a first-round RT-PCR was run on the TCR CDR3. In TCRdb, the multiplex PCR reads were re-called with MiXCR into one record per CDR3 protein. The table has more than 300,000 distinct CDR3 sequences, less than 20% seen once; the top ten hold 35% to 45%. This sample is part of a study of T cells in Graves' hyperthyroidism and ophthalmopathy. Study conclusions and caveats: The authors' 13 V-J model separated ophthalmopathy from stable hyperthyroidism. Expanded thyroid clonotypes (above 0.001) were mostly also found in blood. Before onset, ophthalmopathy was predicted by the model a median around 6 months earlier.

The V end lost 5 bases, the J end lost 0 bases, and 10 bases lay between the germline ends. This CDR3 has 14 residues. Germline CDR1 SQVTM, CDR2 ANQGSEA. The V gene is TRBV29-1, the J gene TRBJ2-2; no firm D call. Sequencing used blood. This receptor was taken from a man aged 18 to 35 with Graves' ophthalmopathy. For the CDR3, the DNA is TGCAGCGTTTCCTGGAGCGCGAACACCGGGGAGCTGTTTTTT. The encoded protein is CSVSWSANTGELFF.